This T cell receptor (beta chain) is from a study of T cell repertoires in aging, cancer and after chemotherapy. The wider study: Clear clonal overlap appeared across healthy donor samples taken over several months to years.

Amplification of TCR beta used genomic DNA extracted from peripheral blood. Germline CDR1 and CDR2: ENHRY and SYGVKD. The V segment lost 8 bases and the J segment 1 base; nucleotides outside the gene matches: 1. CDR3 size: 12 residues. TRB rearrangements spanning V, D and J were amplified using mixed TRB-A/B primers. Each CDR3 protein is one row after TCRdb ran MiXCR on the multiplex PCR reads. There are thousands of distinct CDR3 sequences in the sample; 45% to 65% occur only once, and roughly 21% lies in the top ten. This clonotype was counted only a few times. Antigen unknown. Overall study results and limits: In cancer patients, declining TCR diversity with age involved lost richness and lost evenness. The repertoire data cannot show anything about immunological memory following chemotherapy.

Sequenced: blood. The V gene is TRBV10-3, the J gene TRBJ1-1; the match to TRBD1 covers 7 bases. This receptor was obtained from a human donor in good health. The CDR3 coding sequence is TGTGCCATCGGGACAGCGAACACTGAAGCTTTCTTT. It codes for CAIGTANTEAFF.